This T cell receptor (beta chain) comes out of a study of T cell repertoires in cytomegalovirus infection. Background on the study: The public TCR beta signatures pointed to both CMV infection and matching HLA type. Whole-study results and caveats: Across the ex vivo response, the dominant clonotypes were HLA-C-restricted CMV-specific TCR beta clonotypes. Carriage of CMV together with the relevant HLA was identifiable through cumulative public TCR beta family frequency.

Each CDR3 protein gets one entry after TCRdb re-called the reads with MiXCR. The sample consists of 170,000 or so distinct CDR3 sequences, approximately 18% of them appearing once. As concerns this clonotype: Antigen: not known.

The material sequenced was CD8+ T cells from PBMCs. This TCR was recovered from a human donor in good health (CMV status not recorded). Some clones in this sample may be carry-over from other donors' samples.

This CDR3 is CASSLPRTETYEQYF. Written as DNA, the CDR3 is TGTGCCAGCAGCCTACCAAGGACTGAGACCTACGAGCAGTACTTC. The rearrangement joins TRBV7-9 to TRBJ2-7; D might be TRBD2 (5 bases). Trimming removed 5 bases at V and 2 bases at J, with 16 bases between. The CDR3 has 15 amino acids. Germline V gene data show CDR1 as SEHNR and CDR2 as FQNEAQ (reference sequence).